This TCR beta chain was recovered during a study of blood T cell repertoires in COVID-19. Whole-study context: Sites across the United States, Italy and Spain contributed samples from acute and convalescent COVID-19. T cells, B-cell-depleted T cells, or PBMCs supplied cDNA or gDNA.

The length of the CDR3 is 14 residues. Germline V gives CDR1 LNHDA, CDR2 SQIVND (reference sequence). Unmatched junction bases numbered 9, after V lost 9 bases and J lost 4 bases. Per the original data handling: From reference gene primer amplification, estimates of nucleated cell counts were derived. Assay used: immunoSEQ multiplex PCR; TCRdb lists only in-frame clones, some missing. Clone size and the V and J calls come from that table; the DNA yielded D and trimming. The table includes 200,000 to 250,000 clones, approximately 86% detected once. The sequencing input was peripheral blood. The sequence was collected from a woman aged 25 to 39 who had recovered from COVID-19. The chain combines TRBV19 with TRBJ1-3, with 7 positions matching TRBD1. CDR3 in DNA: TGTGCCAGCACCCAACAGGGGAACGGAAACACCATATATTTT. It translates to CASTQQGNGNTIYF.